Sequencing of this T cell receptor beta chain was carried out in a study of tumor-infiltrating lymphocytes in primary liver carcinoma. Both RNA and DNA were isolated together from roughly 20-30 mg of bulk tissue that had not been sorted. About this clonotype itself: Being one base from a much bigger clone, this may be a read error.

With a constant-region primer, TCR beta cDNA was made from about 0.55 ug of total RNA. Employing slightly modified ARM-PCR, three nested multiplex PCR rounds were run, and these gave rise to the TCR beta libraries. The first two PCR rounds used TRBV1-TRBV30 primers with a Cbeta primer, approximately 9 cycles each. TCRdb re-analysed the multiplex PCR reads in MiXCR, keeping a single row per CDR3 protein. The table shows 99,000 or so distinct CDR3 sequences, with 55% to 70% occurring only once. Germline CDR1 reads SEHNR; CDR2 reads FQNEAQ (reference sequence). The CDR3 runs to 14 residues. The junction had 12 bases not matched to a gene; V was cut back by 5 bases and J by 10 bases.

This TCR was sampled from a woman aged 55-70 years with primary liver carcinoma and hepatitis B virus infection. The chain joins TRBV7-9 to TRBJ2-5; TRBD1 agrees at 8 bases. Sequenced input: liver tumor tissue from sampling region 5. Indicated subset: tumor region T5, tumor centre. The CDR3 sequence: CASSSETGEKIQYF. CDR3 DNA sequence: TGTGCCAGCAGCAGCGAGACAGGGGAAAAGATCCAGTACTTC.